This TCR beta chain was retrieved from a study of T-cell reconstitution after alpha-beta-depleted transplantation in children. This CDR3 has 19 residues. Germline loops: CDR1 SGHTA, CDR2 FQGNSA. The V gene lost 3 bases and the J gene lost 2 bases, with 26 bases spanning the gap. Unique molecular identifiers were incorporated into the prepared TCRbeta library. TCRdb recomputed calls from the PCR reads with MiXCR, one row per CDR3 protein. The sample comprises under 250,000 distinct CDR3 sequences, 6.6% of which are singletons, and 5.5% rests with the top ten. The sample holds many counts of this clonotype.

The sequence came from a boy between 2 and 10 years old with acute lymphoblastic leukemia, due to receive a stem cell transplant. The sequencing here drew on PBMCs, taken before TCRalphabeta/CD19-depleted stem cell transplant. V and J are TRBV7-2 and TRBJ2-7, with D possibly matching TRBD2 (6 bases). The CDR3 sequence: CASSFSGGLNFEGPYEQYF. CDR3 sequence (DNA): TGTGCCAGCAGCTTCAGCGGAGGGTTAAACTTCGAGGGCCCCTACGAGCAGTACTTC.